The 31 T cell receptor beta chains below all came from one sample that was sequenced in a study of shared clonotypes between healthy human individuals. The data were produced by immunoSEQ multiplex PCR, yet TCRdb's version contains in-frame clones alone and is incomplete. The profile covers 2 million to 2.5 million clones, with roughly 93% appearing a single time and around 0.37% taken by the ten largest. Source material: naive CD4+ T cells from PBMCs. Specified subset: CD45RA+ positively selected. The receptors were sampled from a man aged 18 to 30 in good health. Some clones in this sample may be carry-over from other donors' samples.

This chain uses TRBV7-8 with TRBJ2-7, with 7 bases that match TRBD2. V trimming: 1 base; J trimming: 2 bases; junction bases outside the gene matches: 5. The CDR3 is 15 amino acids. From germline, CDR1 is SGHVS and CDR2 FQNEAQ. DNA of the CDR3: TGTGCCAGCAGCTTAGGGGCGGGGGATACCTACGAGCAGTACTTC. It yields the protein CASSLGAGDTYEQYF.

The chain is built from TRBV5-6 and TRBJ2-3, with 8 nucleotides matching TRBD2. Trimming cost V 5 bases and J 5 bases; bases outside gene matches: 19. This CDR3 is 18 amino acids long. Germline assignment: CDR1 SGHDT and CDR2 YYEEEE. CDR3 residues: CASSHVSGIQVWIDTQYF. The CDR3 bases are TGTGCCAGCAGTCACGTTAGCGGGATACAAGTGTGGATAGATACGCAGTATTTT.

This clone was detected a few times. This chain joins TRBV10-3 and TRBJ1-1; D might be TRBD1 (5 bases). CDR1 ENHRY and CDR2 SYGVKD come from the germline V gene. Trimming left V 10 bases short and J 0 bases short, with 12 bases between. This CDR3 contains 13 residues. CDR3 residues: CAKKGRLNTEAFF. The CDR3 DNA is TGTGCCAAAAAGGGACGGCTGAACACTGAAGCTTTCTTT.

In its sample, this clone was seen once. This sequence joins TRBV5-1 and TRBJ2-1; TRBD2 aligns across 7 bases. Unmatched junction bases numbered 10, after V lost 0 bases and J lost 7 bases. The V gene's germline CDR1 is SGHRS and CDR2 YFSETQ. This CDR3 has 16 residues. The CDR3 region is CASSLGILAGANEQFF. DNA of the CDR3: TGCGCCAGCAGCTTGGGTATTTTAGCGGGTGCTAATGAGCAGTTCTTC. The entire variable domain, with the rest obtained from reference TRBV5-1 and TRBJ2-1, is as follows: KAGVTQTPRYLIKTRGQQVTLSCSPISGHRSVSWYQQTPGQGLQFLFEYFSETQRNKGNFPGRFSGRQFSNSRSEMNVSTLELGDSALYLCASSLGILAGANEQFFGPGTRLTVL.

The V and J genes are TRBV5-1 and TRBJ1-2, with 7 bases fitting TRBD1. Trimming took 3 bases from V and 4 from J; bases not matched to a gene: 9. The CDR3 loop spans 15 amino acids. Germline V lookup: CDR1 SGHRS, CDR2 YFSETQ. CDR3 sequence reads: CASSSPTGRFYGYTF. The DNA for the CDR3 is TGCGCCAGCAGCTCGCCGACAGGGAGATTCTATGGCTACACCTTC. Supplemented by reference TRBV5-1 and TRBJ1-2, the full variable domain reads KAGVTQTPRYLIKTRGQQVTLSCSPISGHRSVSWYQQTPGQGLQFLFEYFSETQRNKGNFPGRFSGRQFSNSRSEMNVSTLELGDSALYLCASSSPTGRFYGYTFGSGTRLTVV.

The V gene is TRBV5-4, the J gene TRBJ2-7; TRBD1 is a possible D gene (6 bases). The CDR3 has 15 residues. Trimming stripped 1 base from V and 0 bases from J, with 11 bases between. The germline CDR1 and CDR2 sequences are SGHNT and YYREEE (reference sequence). In DNA form, the CDR3 reads TGTGCCAGCAGCTTGAAGACAGGCGCCTCCTACGAGCAGTACTTC. It encodes CASSLKTGASYEQYF.

This chain connects TRBV6-1 to TRBJ2-1; TRBD2 matches 13 bases. The CDR3 sequence is 17 residues long. The J segment lost 3 bases and the V segment lost 4 bases, leaving 6 bases of the junction unmatched. Germline V gives CDR1 MNHNS, CDR2 SASEGT. The chain's CDR3 is CASSGLAGGTNYNEQFF. The CDR3 bases are TGTGCCAGCAGTGGACTAGCGGGAGGAACAAACTACAATGAGCAGTTCTTC.

V gene TRBV18 combines with J gene TRBJ1-2; TRBD1 matches at 8 bases. CDR1 and CDR2 from the germline V gene are KGHSH and LQKENI. This CDR3 comprises 16 residues. Trimming cost V 4 bases and J 6 bases; bases outside gene matches: 13. CDR3 amino acids: CASSLLKTGERHGYTF. CDR3 bases: TGTGCCAGCTCACTACTGAAGACAGGGGAGAGGCATGGCTACACCTTC.

This chain joins TRBV4-3 and TRBJ1-2, with D possibly TRBD1 on 6 matching bases. Germline loops: CDR1 LGHNA, CDR2 YSLEER. This CDR3 comprises 16 residues. Trimming removed 0 bases at V and 5 bases at J, with 16 bases between. The CDR3 protein is CASSQDQAWTAYGYTF. Written as DNA, the CDR3 is TGCGCCAGCAGCCAAGATCAGGCCTGGACAGCATATGGCTACACCTTC.

With respect to this clone: A much more abundant neighbour one base away suggests this may be a read error. Distinct nucleotide sequences in the sample also encode this CDR3. The rearrangement joins TRBV11-2 to TRBJ2-5; unclear D gene. Per the germline V gene, CDR1 is SGHAT and CDR2 is FQNNGV. The CDR3 extends over 11 amino acids. V was cut by 4 bases and J by 4 bases, with 4 bases left in between. The CDR3, as DNA: TGTGCCAGCAGCTCCCTAGAGACCCAGTACTTC. It encodes CASSSLETQYF.

This sequence joins TRBV7-2 and TRBJ2-2; D unresolved. This CDR3 contains 14 residues. Germline V lookup: CDR1 SGHTA, CDR2 FQGNSA. The V and J ends lost 6 bases and 2 bases respectively, with 10 bases between them. CDR3 nucleotide sequence: TGTGCCAGCAGAACCCCAATTAACACCGGGGAGCTGTTTTTT. It encodes CASRTPINTGELFF.

This clone was counted a few times. This chain uses TRBV5-4 with TRBJ1-4; perhaps TRBD1 as D (5 bases). This CDR3 spans 14 amino acids. Germline V lookup: CDR1 SGHNT, CDR2 YYREEE (reference sequence). V was clipped by 0 bases and J by 8 bases, with 11 bases between them. DNA of the CDR3: TGTGCCAGCAGCTTGGCCAGGGTACCAGAAAAACTGTTTTTT. It is translated as CASSLARVPEKLFF. Full variable domain (rest looked up from reference TRBV5-4 and TRBJ1-4): ETGVTQSPTHLIKTRGQQVTLRCSSQSGHNTVSWYQQALGQGPQFIFQYYREEENGRGNFPPRFSGLQFPNYSSELNVNALELDDSALYLCASSLARVPEKLFFGSGTQLSVL.

This clone was found a few times. The same CDR3 is also encoded by other DNA sequences in this sample. The rearrangement joins TRBV5-1 to TRBJ2-7; 13 positions match TRBD2. CDR1 and CDR2 from the germline V gene are SGHRS and YFSETQ. Losses at the gene ends were 0 bases for V and 5 bases for J; bases not matched to a gene: 2. The CDR3 has 15 amino acids. CDR3 sequence reads: CASSLGTSGSNEQYF. The CDR3 DNA is TGCGCCAGCAGCTTGGGGACTAGCGGGAGTAACGAGCAGTACTTC.

The genes are TRBV11-3 and TRBJ2-2, with 7 positions matching TRBD2. Per germline, CDR1 SGHNT and CDR2 YENEEA. CDR3 size: 16 residues. Unmatched junction bases numbered 6, after V lost 5 bases and J lost 0 bases. CDR3 DNA sequence: TGTGCCAGCAGCCCTAAGACTAGCTCGAACACCGGGGAGCTGTTTTTT. Protein: CASSPKTSSNTGELFF.

The chain is built from TRBV27 and TRBJ1-2; D unclear. The V end was cut by 2 bases, the J end by 3 bases, with 10 bases between. Per germline, CDR1 MNHEY and CDR2 SMNVEV (reference sequence). This CDR3 comprises 14 residues. The CDR3 sequence: CASSLNPRDYGYTF. CDR3 bases: TGTGCCAGCAGTTTAAACCCCAGAGACTATGGCTACACCTTC.

The V and J genes are TRBV15 and TRBJ2-4, with 11 nucleotides matching TRBD1. The CDR3 loop spans 13 amino acids. The germline V gene encodes CDR1 LNHNV and CDR2 YYDKDF (reference sequence). J lost 8 bases, V lost 7 bases, and 4 bases had no gene match. CDR3 loop: CATTRTGGDIQYF. In nucleotides, the CDR3 is TGTGCCACCACCAGGACAGGGGGCGACATTCAGTACTTC.

V usage is TRBV5-4 and J usage is TRBJ2-4; D may be TRBD1 or TRBD2 (6 bases each). The CDR3 length is 15 residues. Germline values: CDR1 SGHNT, CDR2 YYREEE (reference sequence). Deletions cut 0 bases from V and 4 bases from J, with 11 bases between. DNA of the CDR3: TGTGCCAGCAGCTTGGGTGGGGGGCGGAAAAACATTCAGTACTTC. The encoded protein is CASSLGGGRKNIQYF.

The V and J genes are TRBV4-2 and TRBJ2-1; 9 bases match TRBD2. The junction had 5 bases not matched to a gene; V was cut back by 3 bases and J by 2 bases. Germline V gene lookup returns CDR1 LGHNA and CDR2 YNFKEQ. This CDR3 comprises 16 residues. This chain's CDR3 is CASSQATSGAYNEQFF. CDR3 sequence (DNA): TGTGCCAGCAGCCAGGCGACTAGCGGAGCCTACAATGAGCAGTTCTTC.

This clone appeared once. This sequence joins TRBV5-1 and TRBJ2-5; no clear D gene. The CDR3 spans 15 residues. The V and J ends lost 0 bases and 0 bases respectively, with 9 bases between them. Germline V gene data show CDR1 as SGHRS and CDR2 as YFSETQ. For the CDR3, the DNA is TGCGCCAGCAGCTTGGGCCCGGGCTACCAAGAGACCCAGTACTTC. Amino acid sequence: CASSLGPGYQETQYF.

On this clone: The conserved phenylalanine or tryptophan is not found at the CDR3 terminus, so this likely reflects a read error. Because the CDR3's place on the DNA is in doubt, the DNA is left out and the CDR3 is given as listed by TCRdb. The V call is TRBV10-1, the J call TRBJ1-4; whether TRBD1, the table's D call, matches the DNA was not checked. From germline, CDR1 is WNHNN and CDR2 SYGVQD (reference sequence). With termini counted, the CDR3 has 10 amino acids. Here the CDR3 reads CASSERTEAV.

This clone was seen a single time. The genes are TRBV7-2 and TRBJ2-3, with TRBD1 identical over 7 bases. The CDR3 totals 15 residues. Germline values: CDR1 SGHTA, CDR2 FQGNSA. V trimming: 4 bases; J trimming: 1 base; junction bases outside the gene matches: 5. CDR3 nucleotides: TGTGCCAGCAGCTATGACAGGGCCGGCACAGATACGCAGTATTTT. Translating it yields CASSYDRAGTDTQYF.

The rearrangement links TRBV4-2 to TRBJ1-2; 8 bases agree with TRBD1. V gave up 0 bases and J gave up 4 bases; unmatched junction bases: 13. Looked up from germline, CDR1 is LGHNA and CDR2 is YNFKEQ. The CDR3 loop spans 18 amino acids. This CDR3 reads CASSQDNSRRQGIYGYTF. CDR3 sequence (DNA): TGTGCCAGCAGCCAAGATAATTCTCGGAGACAGGGGATCTATGGCTACACCTTC.

In its sample, this clone was seen a few times. The V call is TRBV7-9, the J call TRBJ1-1; no clear D. This CDR3 is 13 amino acids long. Per the germline V gene, CDR1 is SEHNR and CDR2 is FQNEAQ (reference sequence). Trimming left V 7 bases short and J 4 bases short, with 13 bases between. CDR3 in DNA: TGTGCCAGCACCCGGGCGAGGACCACTGAAGCTTTCTTT. This sequence encodes CASTRARTTEAFF.

The chain employs TRBV28 and TRBJ2-2; 7 bases fit TRBD1. The ends lost 5 bases at V and 4 bases at J; junction bases unmatched: 7. CDR3 length: 15 amino acids. In germline, CDR1 is MDHEN, CDR2 SYDVKM. Here the CDR3 reads CASSPDRPATGELFF. CDR3 nucleotides: TGTGCCAGCAGTCCGGACAGGCCGGCCACCGGGGAGCTGTTTTTT. The variable domain in full, completed from reference TRBV28 and TRBJ2-2, reads DVKVTQSSRYLVKRTGEKVFLECVQDMDHENMFWYRQDPGLGLRLIYFSYDVKMKEKGDIPEGYSVSREKKERFSLILESASTNQTSMYLCASSPDRPATGELFFGEGSRLTVL.

V gene TRBV28 combines with J gene TRBJ2-5; 8 bases fit TRBD2. This CDR3 region has 19 residues. V was clipped by 0 bases and J by 2 bases; unmatched bases: 14. Germline V gives CDR1 MDHEN, CDR2 SYDVKM. CDR3 sequence: CASSLWDGAASGPQETQYF. DNA for the CDR3: TGTGCCAGCAGTTTATGGGATGGAGCGGCTAGCGGGCCACAAGAGACCCAGTACTTC.

The chain has TRBV6-1 and TRBJ1-1, with TRBD1 as a possible D gene (5 bases). The CDR3 totals 15 residues. CDR1 is MNHNS, CDR2 SASEGT, per germline. With 1 base removed from V and 7 bases from J, the gap between germline ends came to 16 bases. This CDR3 is CASSEVPLGRYEAFF. As DNA, the CDR3 is TGTGCCAGCAGTGAAGTACCACTGGGACGGTATGAAGCTTTCTTT.

The V and J genes are TRBV10-3 and TRBJ2-7; the match to TRBD1 covers 10 bases. Germline V gene lookup returns CDR1 ENHRY and CDR2 SYGVKD. Germline trimming cut 6 bases from V and 0 bases from J; bases unmatched to any gene: 2. The CDR3 is 14 amino acids. The CDR3 sequence: CAISRTGGSYEQYF. The DNA for the CDR3 is TGTGCCATCAGCCGGACAGGGGGCTCCTACGAGCAGTACTTC.

About this clone itself: Other DNA variants within this sample encode the same CDR3. J is TRBJ2-3 and V is TRBV5-1, with TRBD2 as a possible D gene (6 bases). This CDR3 contains 14 residues. V was trimmed by 2 bases and J by 0 bases, leaving 7 bases between them. Looked up from germline, CDR1 is SGHRS and CDR2 is YFSETQ. The CDR3 loop reads CASSLGTSTDTQYF. In DNA form, the CDR3 reads TGCGCCAGCAGCTTAGGGACTAGCACAGATACGCAGTATTTT.

This clone was counted once. The CDR3 is CASSLGTSSTGELFF. CDR3 bases: TGTGCCAGCAGCCTAGGGACTAGCAGCACCGGGGAGCTGTTTTTT. The chain carries TRBV7-9 and TRBJ2-2; 9 bases align to TRBD2. Germline CDR1 reads SEHNR; CDR2 reads FQNEAQ (reference sequence). Trimming took 5 bases from V and 4 from J; bases not matched to a gene: 5. The CDR3 consists of 15 residues.

With regard to this clone: The junction departs from germline at one end; a sequencing error may be responsible. The chain has TRBV7-2 and TRBJ1-2, with D uncertain. Germline V gene data show CDR1 as SGHTA and CDR2 as FQGNSA. This CDR3 contains 14 residues. The CDR3 loop reads CASSTKTDDRVRAF. The CDR3 DNA follows: TGTGCCAGCAGCACTAAGACCGATGACCGCGTCCGCGCCTTC.

The CDR3 loop reads CASRGQVSSDTQYF. The CDR3 DNA reads as TGTGCCAGCAGGGGACAGGTGTCTTCAGATACGCAGTATTTT. The gene calls are TRBV7-9 and TRBJ2-3; 8 nucleotides align to TRBD1. The CDR3 has 14 residues. V was pared by 6 bases and J by 4 bases, with 6 bases of the junction left unmatched. CDR1 is SEHNR, CDR2 FQNEAQ, per germline (reference sequence). Using reference TRBV7-9 and TRBJ2-3 for the parts outside the CDR3, the full variable domain is DTGVSQNPRHKITKRGQNVTFRCDPISEHNRLYWYRQTLGQGPEFLTYFQNEAQLEKSRLLSDRFSAERPKGSFSTLEIQRTEQGDSAMYLCASRGQVSSDTQYFGPGTRLTVL.